These T cell receptor beta chains were read from a single sample in a study of T cell responses to AZD1222 COVID-19 vaccine. Sequencing used immunoSEQ multiplex PCR; TCRdb keeps in-frame clones, though not all of them. The sample lists over 150,000 clones; roughly 92% were seen once. The specimen was peripheral blood, collected on day 0 of AZD1222 vaccination. These receptors were collected from an adult in good health. Each CDR3 is given with its conserved first and last residue. Fields, in order: D gene, V gene, CDR3 length, clone size, J gene, CDR3 DNA, CDR3 protein. D genes are given only for firm matches. Not all rows give a size; the values are once, few, many and, for expanded clones, a class.

D: -; V: TRBV4-2; length: 17; size: -; J: TRBJ2-1; DNA: TGTGCCAGCAGCCAAGAGATATTTGTAGTGGGGGACCATGAGCAGTTCTTC; CDR3: CASSQEIFVVGDHEQFF
D: -; V: TRBV7-2; length: 15; size: -; J: TRBJ1-3; DNA: TGTGCCAGCAGCTTAGCGGGCACAGGTGGAAACACCATATATTTT; CDR3: CASSLAGTGGNTIYF
D: TRBD1; V: TRBV4-2; length: 18; size: -; J: TRBJ2-7; DNA: TGTGCCAGCAGCCCCAACAGGGGACCCCAATCCAATTCCTACGAGCAGTACTTC; CDR3: CASSPNRGPQSNSYEQYF
D: -; V: TRBV7-2; length: 15; size: few; J: TRBJ2-2; DNA: TGTGCCAGCAGCTTAAGGCAGGGAGAGACTGGGGAGCTGTTTTTT; CDR3: CASSLRQGETGELFF
D: -; V: TRBV27; length: 16; size: -; J: TRBJ2-2; DNA: TGTGCCAGCAGTTTATTGGGGCAGGGAATTGGCGGGGAGCTGTTTTTT; CDR3: CASSLLGQGIGGELFF
D: -; V: TRBV11-3; length: 15; size: few; J: TRBJ1-1; DNA: TGTGCCAGCAGCTTAGATGGCAGAAGGAACACTGAAGCTTTCTTT; CDR3: CASSLDGRRNTEAFF
D: TRBD2; V: TRBV7-2; length: 16; size: -; J: TRBJ2-3; DNA: TGTGCCAGCAGCTTGATAGCGGGGGGCCCATCAGATACGCAGTATTTT; CDR3: CASSLIAGGPSDTQYF
D: TRBD1; V: TRBV27; length: 14; size: -; J: TRBJ1-2; DNA: TGTGCCAGCAGCCGACAGGGAGCTAACTATGGCTACACCTTC; CDR3: CASSRQGANYGYTF
D: TRBD1; V: TRBV18; length: 15; size: -; J: TRBJ2-7; DNA: TGTGCCAGCTCAAGCGGGACAGGGTTCCTGCTCGAGCAGTACTTC; CDR3: CASSSGTGFLLEQYF
D: -; V: TRBV7-2; length: 13; size: -; J: TRBJ1-2; DNA: TGTGCCAGCAGCTTAGGAACAACCTATGGCTACACCTTC; CDR3: CASSLGTTYGYTF
D: TRBD1; V: TRBV7-8; length: 17; size: -; J: TRBJ2-6; DNA: TGTGCCAGCAGCTACACCCGGGACAGGGCTGGGGCCAACGTCCTGACTTTC; CDR3: CASSYTRDRAGANVLTF
D: -; V: TRBV11-2; length: 15; size: -; J: TRBJ2-7; DNA: TGTGCCAGCAGCTTGTCTAGCGCTCCTACCTACGAGCAGTACTTC; CDR3: CASSLSSAPTYEQYF
D: -; V: TRBV3-1/TRBV3-2; length: 11; size: -; J: TRBJ2-3; DNA: TGTGCCAGCAGCCATAGAGATACGCAGTATTTT; CDR3: CASSHRDTQYF
D: -; V: TRBV6-6; length: 10; size: once; J: TRBJ1-1; DNA: TGTGCCAGTAGGGCCAGTCAAGCTTTCTTT; CDR3: CASRASQAFF